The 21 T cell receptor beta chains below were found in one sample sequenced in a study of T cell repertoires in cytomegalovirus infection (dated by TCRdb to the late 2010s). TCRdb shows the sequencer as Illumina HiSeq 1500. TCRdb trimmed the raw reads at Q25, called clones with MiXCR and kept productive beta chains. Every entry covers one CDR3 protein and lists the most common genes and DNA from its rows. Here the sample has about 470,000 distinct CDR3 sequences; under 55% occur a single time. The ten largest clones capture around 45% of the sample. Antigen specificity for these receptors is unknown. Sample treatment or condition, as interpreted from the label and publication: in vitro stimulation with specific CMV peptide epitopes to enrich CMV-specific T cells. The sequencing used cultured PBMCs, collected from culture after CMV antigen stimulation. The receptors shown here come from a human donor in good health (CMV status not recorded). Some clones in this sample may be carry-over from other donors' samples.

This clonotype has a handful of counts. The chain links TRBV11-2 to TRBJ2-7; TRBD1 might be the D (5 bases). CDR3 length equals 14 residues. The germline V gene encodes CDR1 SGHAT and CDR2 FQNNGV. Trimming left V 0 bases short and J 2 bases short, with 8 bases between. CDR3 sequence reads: CASSLDQGPYEQYF. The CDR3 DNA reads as TGTGCCAGCAGCTTAGACCAGGGTCCCTACGAGCAGTACTTC.

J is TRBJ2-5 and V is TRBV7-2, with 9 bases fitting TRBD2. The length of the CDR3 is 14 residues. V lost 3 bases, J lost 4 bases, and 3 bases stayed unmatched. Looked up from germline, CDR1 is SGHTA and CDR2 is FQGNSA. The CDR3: CASSFQRGVETQYF. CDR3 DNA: TGTGCCAGCAGCTTTCAGCGGGGGGTAGAGACCCAGTACTTC.

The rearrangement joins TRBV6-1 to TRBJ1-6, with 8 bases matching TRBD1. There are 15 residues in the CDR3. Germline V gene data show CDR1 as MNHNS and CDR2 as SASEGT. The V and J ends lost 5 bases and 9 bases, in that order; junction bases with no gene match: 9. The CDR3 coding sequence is TGTGCCAGCAGTTTCCGGACAGGGATGGGTTCACCCCTCCACTTT. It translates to CASSFRTGMGSPLHF.

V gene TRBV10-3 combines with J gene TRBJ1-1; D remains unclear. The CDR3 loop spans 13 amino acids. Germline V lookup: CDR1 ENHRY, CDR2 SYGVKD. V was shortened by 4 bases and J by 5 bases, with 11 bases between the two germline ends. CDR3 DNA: TGTGCCATCAGTGCCGGGATGGAGACTGAAGCTTTCTTT. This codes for CAISAGMETEAFF.

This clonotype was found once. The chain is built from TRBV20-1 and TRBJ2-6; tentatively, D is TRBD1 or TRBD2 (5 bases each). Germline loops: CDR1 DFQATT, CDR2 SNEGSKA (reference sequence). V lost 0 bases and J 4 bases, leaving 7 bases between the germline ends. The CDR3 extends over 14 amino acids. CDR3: CSAREGTGANVLTF. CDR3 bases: TGCAGTGCTAGAGAAGGGACCGGGGCCAACGTCCTGACTTTC.

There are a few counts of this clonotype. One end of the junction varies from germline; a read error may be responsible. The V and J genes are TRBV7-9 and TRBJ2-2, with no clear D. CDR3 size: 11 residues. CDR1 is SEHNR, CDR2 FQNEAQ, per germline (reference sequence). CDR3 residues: CASSRPGQLFF. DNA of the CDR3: TGTGCCAGCAGCCGCCCCGGGCAGCTGTTTTTT.

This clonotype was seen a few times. The CDR3 sequence is CAISGLAGTDTQYF. The CDR3 coding sequence is TGTGCCATCAGTGGGCTAGCGGGCACAGATACGCAGTATTTT. V is TRBV10-3 and J is TRBJ2-3; 7 nucleotides agree with TRBD2. The CDR3 loop spans 14 amino acids. V gave up 4 bases and J gave up 1 base; unmatched junction bases: 2. The germline CDR1 and CDR2 sequences are ENHRY and SYGVKD.

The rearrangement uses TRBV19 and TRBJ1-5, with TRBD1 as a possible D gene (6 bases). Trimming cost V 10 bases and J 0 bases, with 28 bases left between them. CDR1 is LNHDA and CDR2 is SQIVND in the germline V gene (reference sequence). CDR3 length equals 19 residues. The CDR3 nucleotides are TGTGCCACCACGTCTATTCCGGGACACGCCGCCTATAGCAATCAGCCCCAGCATTTT. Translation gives CATTSIPGHAAYSNQPQHF.

The CDR3, as DNA: TGCAGCGCCGACGGAGAAACCTACAATGAGCAGTTCTTC. It codes for CSADGETYNEQFF. The rearrangement uses TRBV29-1 and TRBJ2-1; no clear D gene. Trimming left V 7 bases short and J 2 bases short, with 12 bases between. Per germline, CDR1 SQVTM and CDR2 ANQGSEA. CDR3 length: 13 amino acids.

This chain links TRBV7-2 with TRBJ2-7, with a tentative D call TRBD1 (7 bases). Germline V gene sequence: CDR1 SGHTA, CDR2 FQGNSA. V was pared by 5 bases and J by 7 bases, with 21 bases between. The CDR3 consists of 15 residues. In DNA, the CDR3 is TGTGCCAGCAGCCCTCAATTGGGCCCAGGGGGGGAGCAGTACTTC. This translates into CASSPQLGPGGEQYF. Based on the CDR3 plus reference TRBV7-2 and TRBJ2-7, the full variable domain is GAGVSQSPSNKVTEKGKDVELRCDPISGHTALYWYRQSLGQGLEFLIYFQGNSAPDKSGLPSDRFSAERTGGSVSTLTIQRTQQEDSAVYLCASSPQLGPGGEQYFGPGTRLTVT.

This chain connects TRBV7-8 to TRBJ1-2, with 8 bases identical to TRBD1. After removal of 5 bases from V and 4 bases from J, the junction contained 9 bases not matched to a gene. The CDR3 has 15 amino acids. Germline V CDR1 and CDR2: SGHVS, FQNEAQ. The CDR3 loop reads CASSTSQGAAYGYTF. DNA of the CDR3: TGTGCCAGCAGCACATCCCAGGGGGCCGCCTATGGCTACACCTTC.

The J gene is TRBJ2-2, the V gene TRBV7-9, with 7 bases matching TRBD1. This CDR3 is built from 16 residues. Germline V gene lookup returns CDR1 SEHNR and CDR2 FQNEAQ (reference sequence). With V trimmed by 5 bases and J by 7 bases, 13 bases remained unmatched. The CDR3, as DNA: TGTGCCAGCAGCCATAACAGGGGCCGCGAGATCGGGGAGCTGTTTTTT. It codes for CASSHNRGREIGELFF.

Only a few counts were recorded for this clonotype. The CDR3 sequence: CASSLHSTSGVGNEQFF. The CDR3 nucleotides read TGTGCCAGCAGCTTGCACTCTACTAGCGGGGTAGGCAATGAGCAGTTCTTC. The V and J genes are TRBV11-1 and TRBJ2-1; 10 bases agree with TRBD2. V lost 3 bases to trimming and J lost 6 bases; unmatched junction nucleotides: 11. The CDR3 length is 17 residues. Per germline, CDR1 SGHAT and CDR2 FQDESV (reference sequence).

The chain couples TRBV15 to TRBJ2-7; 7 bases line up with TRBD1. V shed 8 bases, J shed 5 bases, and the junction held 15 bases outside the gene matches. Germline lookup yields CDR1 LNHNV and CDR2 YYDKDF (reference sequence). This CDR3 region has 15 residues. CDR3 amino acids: CATGPTGNAPHEQYF. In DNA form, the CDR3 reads TGTGCCACCGGGCCGACAGGGAATGCCCCCCACGAGCAGTACTTC.

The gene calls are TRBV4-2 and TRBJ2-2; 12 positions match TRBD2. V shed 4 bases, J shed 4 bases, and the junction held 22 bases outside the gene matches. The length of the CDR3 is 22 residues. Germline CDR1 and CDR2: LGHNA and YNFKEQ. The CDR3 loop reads CASSRRGSALAGGQFPTGELFF. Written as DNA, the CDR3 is TGTGCCAGCAGCCGTAGAGGCTCGGCGCTAGCGGGAGGGCAGTTCCCCACCGGGGAGCTGTTTTTT.

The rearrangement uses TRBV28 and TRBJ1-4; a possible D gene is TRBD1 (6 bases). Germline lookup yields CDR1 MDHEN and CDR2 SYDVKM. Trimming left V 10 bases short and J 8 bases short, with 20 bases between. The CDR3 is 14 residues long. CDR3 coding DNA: TGTGCCACGAAGGGGGGGCCGCGCATAGAAAAACTGTTTTTT. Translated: CATKGGPRIEKLFF.

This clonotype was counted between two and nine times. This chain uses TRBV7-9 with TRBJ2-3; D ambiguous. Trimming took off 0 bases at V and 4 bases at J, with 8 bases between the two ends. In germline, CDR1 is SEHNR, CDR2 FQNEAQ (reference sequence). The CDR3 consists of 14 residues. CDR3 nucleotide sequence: TGTGCCAGCAGCTTAGCGCCAGGCTCAGATACGCAGTATTTT. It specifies CASSLAPGSDTQYF.

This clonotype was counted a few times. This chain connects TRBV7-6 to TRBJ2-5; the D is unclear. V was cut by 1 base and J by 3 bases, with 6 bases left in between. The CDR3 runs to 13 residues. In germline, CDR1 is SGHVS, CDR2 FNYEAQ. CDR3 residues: CASSLEAEETQYF. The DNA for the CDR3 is TGTGCCAGCAGCTTAGAGGCAGAAGAGACCCAGTACTTC.

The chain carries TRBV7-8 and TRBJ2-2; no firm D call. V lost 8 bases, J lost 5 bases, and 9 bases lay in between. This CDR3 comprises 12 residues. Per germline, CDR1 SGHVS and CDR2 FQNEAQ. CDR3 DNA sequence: TGTGCCAGCGGATTTAATACCGGGGAGCTGTTTTTT. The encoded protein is CASGFNTGELFF.

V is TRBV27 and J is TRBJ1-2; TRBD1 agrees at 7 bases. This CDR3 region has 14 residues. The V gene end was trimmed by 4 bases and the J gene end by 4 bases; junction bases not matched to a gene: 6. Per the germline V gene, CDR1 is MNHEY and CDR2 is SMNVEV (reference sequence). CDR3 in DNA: TGTGCCAGCAGTTATTCCGGGACAGTCTATGGCTACACCTTC. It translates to CASSYSGTVYGYTF.

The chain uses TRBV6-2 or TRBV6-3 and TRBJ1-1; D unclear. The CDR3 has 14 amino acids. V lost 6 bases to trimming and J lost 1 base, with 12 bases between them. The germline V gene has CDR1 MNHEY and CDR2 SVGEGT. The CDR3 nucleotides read TGTGCCAGCAGCCTTATATGGAAGAACACTGAAGCTTTCTTT. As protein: CASSLIWKNTEAFF.